This T cell receptor beta chain comes out of a study of cytomegalovirus exposure and HLA in healthy donors. TCRdb's table, derived via immunoSEQ multiplex PCR, lists solely in-frame clones and lacks some. The table has about 280,000 clones, roughly 90% seen once; the top ten hold around 0.9%. The V and J ends lost 6 bases and 0 bases respectively, with 15 bases between them. This CDR3 spans 16 amino acids. The V gene's germline CDR1 is MNHNY and CDR2 SVGAGI (reference sequence). Concerning this clone: Its target is not known.

Findings of the study overall: The study flagged some 180 TCR beta chains as cytomegalovirus-associated. Subsequent analysis showed first-cohort TCR clusters tending to co-occur in more than 90 validation repertoires. Specificity for CMV antigens was confirmed in vitro for a few of the CMV-associated chains. While the bulk of TCR sequences proved rare, some public TCRs turned up in many donors.

This receptor was taken from a woman between 18 and 30 years old in good health and CMV-seronegative. The sequenced sample consisted of PBMCs. V gene TRBV6-6 combines with J gene TRBJ1-3, with unresolved D. Here the CDR3 DNA reads TGTGCCAGCAGGCCGACGGAGCTATACTCTGGAAACACCATATATTTT. Translated: CASRPTELYSGNTIYF.